This TCR beta chain emerged from a study of T cell responses to AZD1222 COVID-19 vaccine. Libraries were prepared by immunoSEQ multiplex PCR; TCRdb keeps only in-frame clonotypes and omits some of them. The data hold 130,000 to 150,000 clones, with 85% to 95% observed a single time. A note on this clone: Its antigen is undetermined.

Study-wide results and caveats: Repertoire sampling occurred only after the peak T cell response. Spike-specific TCR depth and breadth grew after two AZD1222 doses. Unmutated variant regions are reportedly the target of nearly half of TCRs that are spike-specific. Clonal diversity was possibly underestimated, and the donors were mostly white British, with more females.

The CDR3 length is 14 residues. V lost 5 bases to trimming and J lost 7 bases; unmatched junction nucleotides: 7. Germline assignment: CDR1 SGHAT and CDR2 FQNNGV. Sequenced here: peripheral blood, sampled on day 0 of AZD1222 vaccination. This chain connects TRBV11-2 to TRBJ1-4; TRBD1 aligns across 7 bases. This clonotype was sampled from an adult in good health. The CDR3 reads CASSHDRVGEKLFF. The CDR3, as DNA: TGTGCCAGCAGCCACGACAGGGTTGGTGAAAAACTGTTTTTT. The full variable domain, its missing parts supplied by reference TRBV11-2 and TRBJ1-4, is EAGVAQSPRYKIIEKRQSVAFWCNPISGHATLYWYQQILGQGPKLLIQFQNNGVVDDSQLPKDRFSAERLKGVDSTLKIQPAKLEDSAVYLCASSHDRVGEKLFFGSGTQLSVL.